This TCR beta chain is drawn from a study of memory CD4+ T cells and cytomegalovirus serostatus (dated by TCRdb to the late 2010s). Turning to the overall study: A total of some 35 healthy Belgian adults, of whom 9 were CMV seropositive and about 24 were CMV seronegative, were included in the cohort. The study sequenced CD4+ memory TCRbeta repertoires of a Belgian cohort with known cytomegalovirus serostatus to replicate a published TCR-based CMV serostatus classifier. Study-wide conclusions, independent of this receptor: The results were interpreted as suggesting that the CMV-associated TCR signature is largely present in the CD4+ memory repertoire. Only CD4+CD45RO+ memory cells were sequenced, unlike the original study, which covered naive and memory CD4+ and CD8+ populations. On the Belgian cohort, the classifier built on the original framework reached a median bootstrapped AUC of almost 0.96, with a 95% CI of 0.76-1.00. Among the roughly 160 previously reported CMV-associated TCRbeta sequences, 67 showed up in the CD4+ memory repertoires, with each one found in between one and five individuals. For predicting CMV serostatus, the median bootstrapped AUC was approximately 0.95 using the original framework and approximately 0.9 using a US-trained random forest.

In the germline V gene, CDR1 corresponds to MDHEN and CDR2 to SYDVKM. The CDR3, from cysteine to phenylalanine, totals 16 residues. The retained sequence is limited to the CDR3, 48 bases, with the frame set at the first base. The junction carries 11 bases between V and J, which are trimmed by 3 bases and 0 bases respectively. Single viable CD3+CD4+CD8-CD45RO+ cells were sorted as memory CD4+ T cells on a FACSAria II. CMV serostatus was assessed using a Roche Elecsys assay, by which serum IgG against CMV pp150, pp28, p38 and p52 was detected. Once the samples were thawed, total CD4+ T cells were enriched through positive selection using CD4 magnetic microbeads. The samples came from a different study that was designed specifically to examine the CD4+ T cell memory repertoire. Peripheral blood mononuclear cells were isolated and cryopreserved according to standard operating procedures, and serum was stored at -80 degrees C. CD3-PerCP (BW264/56), CD4-APC (RPA-T4), CD45RO-PE (UCHT1) and CD8-Pacific Orange (3B5) antibodies were used for staining, and non-viable cells were excluded with Sytox blue.

About this clone: Its antigen remains unidentified. Per-base quality was not reported, and no clone a single base away is much larger than it.

The Quick-DNA Microprep Kit was used to extract genomic DNA from the sorted cells. Amplification of TCRbeta DNA was done with the immunoSEQ hsTCRbeta kit, following the protocol from the manufacturer. An Illumina MiSeq instrument was used to sequence the TCRbeta libraries. Per the original workflow: Removing out-of-frame sequences left about 2,300,000 distinct TCRbeta sequences, an average of about 70,000 per individual. Two values were used to score each individual: the count of 150 to 200 previously reported CMV-associated TCRbeta sequences and the total count of productive distinct TCRbeta sequences. A beta-binomial model was reimplemented in Python, and scikit-learn random forests with default parameters were trained on US cohort data. Classifier performance on the Belgian cohort was summarized as median AUC with percentile confidence intervals calculated over 10,000 bootstrap iterations. TCRdb re-hosts the immuneACCESS table, in-frame sequences only. Its copies lack some clones; in the studies checked, an unresolved V gene accounts for under half of them, and the cause for the rest is not known. D and trimming come from the DNA, and the V and J calls and clone size come from that table. This sample has 75,000 to 95,000 clones in its table, and approximately 84% of those were observed once. Roughly 0.79% of the sample rests with the top ten.

The receptor comes from an adult in good health and CMV-seronegative. This chain joins TRBV28 to TRBJ1-4; the D gene is possibly TRBD1, with 6 bases matching. Sequenced sample: memory CD4+ T cells from blood. The CDR3 reads as follows: CASSLWQGTTNEKLFF. The nucleotide sequence reads TGTGCCAGCAGTTTGTGGCAGGGGACAACTAATGAAAAACTGTTTTTT.